Listed here are 15 T cell receptor beta chains from one sample, sequenced in a study of blood T cell repertoires in COVID-19. Clones were sequenced by immunoSEQ multiplex PCR, and TCRdb holds only the in-frame ones, with some missing. Here the sample spans under 75,000 clones, 80% to 90% being singletons. Material for sequencing was peripheral blood. All receptors come from a man aged 50 to 59 with acute or convalescent COVID-19.

The chain has TRBV18 and TRBJ1-5, with D uncertain. The CDR3 extends over 14 amino acids. Trimming removed 3 bases from V and 1 base from J, with 7 bases in between. From germline, CDR1 is KGHSH and CDR2 LQKENI. CDR3 nucleotide sequence: TGTGCCAGCTCACCGCCCGGGAGCAATCAGCCCCAGCATTTT. This translates into CASSPPGSNQPQHF.

This clone has more than one count but fewer than ten. The chain combines TRBV5-1 with TRBJ1-2; unclear D gene. This CDR3 is built from 15 residues. Deletions cut 1 base from V and 5 bases from J, with 15 bases between. CDR1 and CDR2 (germline): SGHRS, YFSETQ. The CDR3 region has the DNA TGCGCCAGCAGCTTGTCTCCTCGGGGAATGTATGGCTACACCTTC. It is translated as CASSLSPRGMYGYTF.

The CDR3 coding sequence is TGTGCCAGCAGCCCGAGGGCCACTGTGAACACCGGGGAGCTGTTTTTT. It yields the protein CASSPRATVNTGELFF. The V gene is TRBV7-9, the J gene TRBJ2-2; TRBD2 is a possible D gene (5 bases). Per germline, CDR1 SEHNR and CDR2 FQNEAQ (reference sequence). This CDR3 has 16 residues. Trimming stripped 5 bases from V and 1 base from J, with 14 bases between.

The chain recombines TRBV29-1 with TRBJ2-3; D is possibly TRBD2 (6 bases). Trimming removed 0 bases from V and 7 bases from J, with 17 bases in between. Germline CDR1 reads SQVTM; CDR2 reads ANQGSEA. This CDR3 has 15 amino acids. CDR3 in amino acids: CSVEDRGASLHTQYF. The CDR3 DNA sequence: TGCAGCGTTGAAGATCGCGGGGCTTCTTTGCATACGCAGTATTTT.

The chain employs TRBV6-2 or TRBV6-3 and TRBJ2-7, with D possibly being TRBD2 (5 bases). The germline CDR1 and CDR2 sequences are MNHEY and SVGEGT. The CDR3 is made up of 13 amino acids. V gave up 0 bases and J gave up 9 bases, with 12 bases separating them. CDR3 protein: CASSYSLSGWQYV. The CDR3 region has the DNA TGTGCCAGCAGTTACTCTTTATCGGGATGGCAGTACGTC.

This clone occurred once. CDR3 DNA sequence: TGTGCCAGCCTACTAGAGAGGGGACATAGTATGTCAAGCTCCTATAATTCACCCCTCCACTTT. This sequence encodes CASLLERGHSMSSSYNSPLHF. This rearrangement joins TRBV21-1 to TRBJ1-6; the table's D gene call, TRBD1, was not cross checked with the DNA. TRBV21-1 is a listed pseudogene. The CDR3 length is 21 residues.

The chain couples TRBV7-9 to TRBJ2-1; D possibly corresponds to TRBD2 (6 bases). From germline, CDR1 is SEHNR and CDR2 FQNEAQ (reference sequence). The CDR3 is 18 residues long. V lost 5 bases and J lost 0, with 20 bases in between. The CDR3 DNA sequence: TGTGCCAGCAGCCCGGCGGGGTGGGGCCTCCGCTCCTACAATGAGCAGTTCTTC. Protein product: CASSPAGWGLRSYNEQFF.

The chain carries TRBV7-5 and TRBJ2-2; TRBD2, the table's D call, lacks a check against the DNA. TRBV7-5 is termed a pseudogene. The CDR3 is 18 residues long. The CDR3 protein is CARTPIRGNSAGTGELFF. The DNA of the CDR3 is TGTGCCAGAACCCCAATCCGGGGGAACAGTGCGGGGACCGGGGAGCTGTTTTTT.

The chain recombines TRBV9 with TRBJ2-1; 9 bases align to TRBD2. CDR1 is SGDLS and CDR2 is YYNGEE in the germline V gene. Trimming took 0 bases from V and 3 from J; bases not matched to a gene: 7. The CDR3 covers 17 residues. CDR3 in DNA: TGTGCCAGCAGCGTAGGGGCTAGCGGGAACTTCTACAATGAGCAGTTCTTC. Translating it yields CASSVGASGNFYNEQFF.

The rearrangement uses TRBV4-3 and TRBJ1-3; 8 nucleotides match TRBD1. With V trimmed by 1 base and J by 2 bases, 4 bases remained unmatched. This CDR3 region has 16 residues. Germline-derived CDR1 and CDR2 are LGHNA and YSLEER. CDR3 coding DNA: TGCGCCAGCAGCCAAGGGCGGACAGGGCCTGGAAACACCATATATTTT. Protein sequence: CASSQGRTGPGNTIYF.

V and J are TRBV5-4 and TRBJ2-5; 9 positions match TRBD2. The CDR3 extends over 14 amino acids. In germline, CDR1 is SGHNT, CDR2 YYREEE (reference sequence). Losses at the gene ends were 2 bases for V and 5 bases for J; bases not matched to a gene: 4. The CDR3, as DNA: TGTGCCAGCAGCTTACAAGCGGGAGGCGAGACCCAGTACTTC. Protein sequence: CASSLQAGGETQYF.

The CDR3 nucleotides read TGTGCCAGCTCACTACTAGCCCAAGAGACCCAGTACTTC. It encodes CASSLLAQETQYF. The rearrangement uses TRBV18 and TRBJ2-5; D is possibly TRBD2 (6 bases). The CDR3 is 13 residues long. Trimming cost V 4 bases and J 1 base, with 7 bases left between them. The V gene's germline CDR1 is KGHSH and CDR2 LQKENI.

This clone showed up just once. The chain is built from TRBV7-2 and TRBJ2-7; 7 nucleotides match TRBD2. The CDR3 has 18 amino acids. In germline, CDR1 is SGHTA, CDR2 FQGNSA. J gave up 2 bases and V 7 bases, and 20 bases lay outside the gene matches. The CDR3, as DNA: TGTGCCAGCATCACACCGGAGGAGCGGGAAAATCGACCCTACGAGCAGTACGTC. Translation gives CASITPEERENRPYEQYV.

This chain connects TRBV13 to TRBJ2-2; 11 bases line up with TRBD1. The ends lost 5 bases at V and 5 bases at J; junction bases unmatched: 13. The germline CDR1 and CDR2 sequences are PRHDT and FYEKMQ (reference sequence). The CDR3 covers 18 residues. The CDR3 DNA sequence: TGTGCCAGCAGCGAATACGGACAGGGGGCCCGAGGTACCGGGGAGCTGTTTTTT. Residues: CASSEYGQGARGTGELFF. The full variable domain, rest sourced from reference TRBV13 and TRBJ2-2, is AAGVIQSPRHLIKEKRETATLKCYPIPRHDTVYWYQQGPGQDPQFLISFYEKMQSDKGSIPDRFSAQQFSDYHSELNMSSLELGDSALYFCASSEYGQGARGTGELFFGEGSRLTVL.

The chain recombines TRBV24-1 with TRBJ2-3; weak D call: TRBD2 (6 bases). The CDR3 is 16 residues long. In germline, CDR1 is KGHDR, CDR2 SFDVKD. Trimming took off 2 bases at V and 0 bases at J, with 11 bases between the two ends. The CDR3 sequence: CATSDSAGTSTDTQYF. The CDR3 DNA follows: TGTGCCACCAGTGATTCCGCCGGGACTAGCACAGATACGCAGTATTTT.